The next 3 T cell receptor beta chains were all read from a single sample in a study of blood T cell repertoires in COVID-19. Profiled with immunoSEQ multiplex PCR; TCRdb holds only in-frame clones, not every one. In the table there are 70,000 or so clones, over 85% of which are singletons. The sample was peripheral blood. Receptors were obtained from a middle-aged man with acute or convalescent COVID-19.

The rearrangement links TRBV25-1 to TRBJ2-6; D gene ambiguous. The germline gives CDR1 MGHDK, CDR2 SYGVNS. The CDR3 is made up of 15 amino acids. V lost 1 base and J lost 0, with 4 bases in between. The CDR3 sequence: CASSELSSGANVLTF. CDR3 in DNA: TGTGCCAGCAGTGAATTGAGCTCTGGGGCCAACGTCCTGACTTTC.

The chain employs TRBV6-5 and TRBJ1-1, with 7 bases that match TRBD1. J lost 1 base, V lost 7 bases, and 6 bases had no gene match. CDR1 and CDR2 from the germline V gene are MNHEY and SVGAGI. CDR3 length equals 14 residues. The CDR3 here is CASIRPGGNTEAFF. The CDR3 nucleotides read TGTGCCAGCATCCGACCAGGGGGGAACACTGAAGCTTTCTTT.

V and J are TRBV24-1 and TRBJ2-3; TRBD1 aligns across 9 bases. V shed 4 bases and J 0 bases; nucleotides not matched to a gene: 13. The CDR3 has 19 residues. The V gene's germline CDR1 is KGHDR and CDR2 SFDVKD. The CDR3 coding sequence is TGTGCCACCAGTGACCCACTATCTGGACAGGGGATAAGCACAGATACGCAGTATTTT. Its protein product is CATSDPLSGQGISTDTQYF.